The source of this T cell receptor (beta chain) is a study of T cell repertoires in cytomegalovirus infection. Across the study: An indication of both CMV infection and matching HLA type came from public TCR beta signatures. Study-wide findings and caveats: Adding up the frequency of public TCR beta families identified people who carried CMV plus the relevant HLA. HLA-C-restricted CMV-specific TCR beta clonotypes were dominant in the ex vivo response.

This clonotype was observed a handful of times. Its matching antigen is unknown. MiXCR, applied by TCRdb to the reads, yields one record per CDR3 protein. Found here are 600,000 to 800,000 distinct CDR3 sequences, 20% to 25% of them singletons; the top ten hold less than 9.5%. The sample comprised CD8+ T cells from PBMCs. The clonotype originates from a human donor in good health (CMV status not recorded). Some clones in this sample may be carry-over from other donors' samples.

The CDR3 here is CSARVQGWAYNSPLHF. DNA for the CDR3: TGCAGTGCTAGAGTTCAGGGCTGGGCCTATAATTCACCCCTCCACTTT. The V gene is TRBV20-1, the J gene TRBJ1-6; maybe TRBD1 (5 bases). V was pared by 1 base and J by 2 bases, with 12 bases between. The CDR3 sequence is 16 residues long. CDR1 is DFQATT and CDR2 is SNEGSKA in the germline V gene (reference sequence).